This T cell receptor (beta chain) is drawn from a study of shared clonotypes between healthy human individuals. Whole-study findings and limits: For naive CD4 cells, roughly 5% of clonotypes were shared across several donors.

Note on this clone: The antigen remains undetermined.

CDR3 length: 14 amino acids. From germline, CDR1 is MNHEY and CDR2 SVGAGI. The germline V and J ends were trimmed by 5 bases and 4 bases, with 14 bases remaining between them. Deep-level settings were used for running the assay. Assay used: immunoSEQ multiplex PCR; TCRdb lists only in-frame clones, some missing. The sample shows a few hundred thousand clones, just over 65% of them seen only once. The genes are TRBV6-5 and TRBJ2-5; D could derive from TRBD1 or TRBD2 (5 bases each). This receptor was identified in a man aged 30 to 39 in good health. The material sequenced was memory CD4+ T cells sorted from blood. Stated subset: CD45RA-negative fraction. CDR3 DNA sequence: TGTGCCAGCAGTCGGGACCAAGGAATAGAGACCCAGTACTTC. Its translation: CASSRDQGIETQYF.